The clone carrying this TCR beta chain was observed many times. RNA transcripts provided the source from which TCR beta CDR3 regions were amplified. The TCR CDR3 first-round RT-PCR relied on the HTBI primer set. MiXCR was run by TCRdb on the multiplex PCR reads, yielding one entry per CDR3 protein. The table lists fewer than 750,000 distinct CDR3 sequences, around 45% of them singletons. V was shortened by 5 bases and J by 0 bases, with 8 bases between the two germline ends. Germline V gene sequence: CDR1 SQVTM, CDR2 ANQGSEA. The CDR3 extends over 12 amino acids. The data stem from a study of T cells in Graves' hyperthyroidism and ophthalmopathy. Hyperthyroidism had been newly diagnosed in patients aged 18 to 65, and its duration was under 2 months.

The J gene is TRBJ2-7, the V gene TRBV29-1; D gene uncertain. Sample: peripheral blood or thyroid tissue (not recorded which). This clonotype originated in a woman younger than 35 with Graves' hyperthyroidism. CDR3: CSVIGSSYEQYF. CDR3 sequence (DNA): TGCAGCGTTATCGGCAGCTCCTACGAGCAGTACTTC.